These 12 T cell receptor beta chains share one sample of origin, sequenced in a study of control samples from healthy donors and cancer patients. Clones were sequenced by immunoSEQ multiplex PCR, and TCRdb holds only the in-frame ones, with some missing. The table lists over 150,000 clones, 94% of them singletons, with 1.3% in the top ten. Source material: blood. The source of these receptors is a woman aged 18-29 years in good health.

The chain uses TRBV19 and TRBJ1-1, with D unresolved. The V end was cut by 6 bases, the J end by 2 bases, with 31 bases between. Germline assignment: CDR1 LNHDA and CDR2 SQIVND (reference sequence). The CDR3 totals 20 residues. This chain's CDR3 is CASSIGRLLRQRLPNTEAFF. In DNA form, the CDR3 reads TGTGCCAGTAGCATCGGGCGGCTACTGAGACAAAGATTACCAAACACTGAAGCTTTCTTT.

The chain recombines TRBV6-2 or TRBV6-3 with TRBJ2-7; D may match TRBD1 or TRBD2 (5 bases each). Per the germline V gene, CDR1 is MNHEY and CDR2 is SVGEGT. Trimming took 2 bases from V and 1 from J, leaving 6 bases between them. This CDR3 region has 13 residues. The CDR3 loop reads CASSYGGSYEQYF. The CDR3 DNA follows: TGTGCCAGCAGTTACGGGGGTTCCTACGAGCAGTACTTC.

The genes are TRBV7-9 and TRBJ1-2, with a weak D call TRBD1 (6 bases). Germline V lookup: CDR1 SEHNR, CDR2 FQNEAQ (reference sequence). Trimming removed 5 bases from V and 0 bases from J, with 16 bases in between. The CDR3 sequence is 16 residues long. CDR3 protein: CASSLNDRPANYGYTF. For the CDR3, the DNA is TGTGCCAGCAGCCTGAACGACAGGCCCGCTAACTATGGCTACACCTTC.

V gene TRBV10-1 combines with J gene TRBJ2-5; 10 bases line up with TRBD1. Germline-derived CDR1 and CDR2 are WNHNN and SYGVQD (reference sequence). The CDR3 has 15 residues. V gave up 0 bases and J gave up 5 bases; unmatched junction bases: 3. The CDR3 is CASSESGTGDETQYF. The CDR3, as DNA: TGCGCCAGCAGTGAGTCCGGGACAGGGGACGAGACCCAGTACTTC.

The genes are TRBV28 and TRBJ1-4; the D is unclear. The V gene lost 5 bases and the J gene lost 7 bases, with 8 bases spanning the gap. Germline V lookup: CDR1 MDHEN, CDR2 SYDVKM. This CDR3 comprises 12 residues. This CDR3 reads CASSEGGEKLFF. In DNA, the CDR3 is TGTGCCAGCAGTGAGGGAGGTGAAAAACTGTTTTTT.

The chain joins TRBV18 to TRBJ2-2; D gene ambiguous. Germline V gene data show CDR1 as KGHSH and CDR2 as LQKENI. CDR3 length: 14 residues. V dropped 1 base and J dropped 5 bases, with 8 bases sitting between them. The DNA for the CDR3 is TGTGCCAGCTCACCACAGAGCAGGACCGGGGAGCTGTTTTTT. Amino acid sequence: CASSPQSRTGELFF.

The rearrangement links TRBV10-3 to TRBJ1-2; 8 bases align to TRBD1. V lost 6 bases to trimming and J lost 8 bases; unmatched junction nucleotides: 5. In germline, CDR1 is ENHRY, CDR2 SYGVKD. The CDR3 extends over 12 amino acids. In DNA, the CDR3 is TGTGCCATCAGCCCGACAGGGGAAGGCTACACCTTC. Protein product: CAISPTGEGYTF.

The V gene is TRBV19, the J gene TRBJ1-3, with D possibly being TRBD1 (5 bases). The V end was cut by 2 bases, the J end by 4 bases, with 12 bases between. Germline V gene data show CDR1 as LNHDA and CDR2 as SQIVND (reference sequence). The CDR3 loop spans 15 amino acids. CDR3 region: CASSIQGIGGNTIYF. CDR3 DNA: TGTGCCAGTAGTATACAGGGAATCGGAGGAAACACCATATATTTT. Looking up the rest from reference TRBV19 and TRBJ1-3 gives the full variable domain: DGGITQSPKYLFRKEGQNVTLSCEQNLNHDAMYWYRQDPGQGLRLIYYSQIVNDFQKGDIAEGYSVSREKKESFPLTVTSAQKNPTAFYLCASSIQGIGGNTIYFGEGSWLTVV.

This chain links TRBV7-9 with TRBJ1-2; D is possibly TRBD1 (5 bases). The germline CDR1 and CDR2 sequences are SEHNR and FQNEAQ (reference sequence). The V end was cut by 3 bases, the J end by 8 bases, with 19 bases between. This CDR3 region has 15 residues. The CDR3 coding sequence is TGTGCCAGCAGCTTCCTACTGACCGGCCCAGGGGGCTACACCTTC. This gives the protein CASSFLLTGPGGYTF.

The CDR3 loop is CASSVEGYSYNEQFF. The CDR3 nucleotides read TGTGCCAGCAGCGTAGAGGGGTACTCCTACAATGAGCAGTTCTTC. The chain uses TRBV9 and TRBJ2-1; tentatively, D is TRBD1 (5 bases). Per germline, CDR1 SGDLS and CDR2 YYNGEE. V was pared by 0 bases and J by 0 bases, with 7 bases between. CDR3 length equals 15 residues.

This clone was detected only once. The chain carries TRBV6-6 and TRBJ1-1; D is undetermined. CDR3 length: 12 amino acids. Germline CDR1 and CDR2: MNHNY and SVGAGI (reference sequence). V dropped 1 base and J dropped 6 bases, with 6 bases sitting between them. CDR3 sequence reads: CASSYLQPEAFF. The CDR3, as DNA: TGTGCCAGCAGTTACTTACAACCTGAAGCTTTCTTT.

V usage is TRBV29-1 and J usage is TRBJ1-4; D not resolved. The CDR3 is 13 residues long. V lost 4 bases, J lost 3 bases, and 9 bases lay in between. Germline V CDR1 and CDR2: SQVTM, ANQGSEA. The CDR3 DNA reads as TGCAGCGTTGCCTCCGGTTCTAATGAAAAACTGTTTTTT. Protein sequence: CSVASGSNEKLFF.